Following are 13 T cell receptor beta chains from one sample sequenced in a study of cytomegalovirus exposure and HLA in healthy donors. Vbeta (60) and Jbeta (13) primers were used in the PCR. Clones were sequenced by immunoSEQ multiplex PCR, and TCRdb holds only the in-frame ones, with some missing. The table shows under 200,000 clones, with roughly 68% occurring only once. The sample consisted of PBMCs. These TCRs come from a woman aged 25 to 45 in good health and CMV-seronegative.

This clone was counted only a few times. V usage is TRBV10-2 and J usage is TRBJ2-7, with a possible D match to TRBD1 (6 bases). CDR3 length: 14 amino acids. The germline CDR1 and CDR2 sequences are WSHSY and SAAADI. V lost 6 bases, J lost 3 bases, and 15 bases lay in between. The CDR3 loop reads CASSRGDQRYEQYF. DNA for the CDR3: TGCGCCAGCAGCAGGGGTGATCAGCGCTACGAGCAGTACTTC.

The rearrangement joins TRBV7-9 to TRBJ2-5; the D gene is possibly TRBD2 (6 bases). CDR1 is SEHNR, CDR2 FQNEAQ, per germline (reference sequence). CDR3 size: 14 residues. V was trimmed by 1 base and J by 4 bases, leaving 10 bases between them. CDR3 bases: TGTGCCAGCAGCTTAGGGGGGGTCCGAGAGACCCAGTACTTC. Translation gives CASSLGGVRETQYF.

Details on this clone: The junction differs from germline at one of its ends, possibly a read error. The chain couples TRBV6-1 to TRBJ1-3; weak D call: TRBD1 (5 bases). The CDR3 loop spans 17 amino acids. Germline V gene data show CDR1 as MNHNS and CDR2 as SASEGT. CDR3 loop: CASREEEGRAAGNTIYF. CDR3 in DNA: TGTGCCAGCAGGGAAGAGGAGGGCAGGGCGGCCGGAAACACCATATATTTT.

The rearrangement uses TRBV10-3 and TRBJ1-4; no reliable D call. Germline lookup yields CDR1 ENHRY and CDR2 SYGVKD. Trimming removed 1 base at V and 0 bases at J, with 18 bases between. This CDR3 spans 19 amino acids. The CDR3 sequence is CAISEFNLGVIATNEKLFF. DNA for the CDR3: TGTGCCATCAGTGAGTTCAACCTAGGAGTAATTGCAACTAATGAAAAACTGTTTTTT.

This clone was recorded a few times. The CDR3 reads CASSLGGLAASTDTQYF. The CDR3 coding sequence is TGTGCCAGCAGCTTAGGGGGACTAGCGGCCAGCACAGATACGCAGTATTTT. The chain uses TRBV13 and TRBJ2-3; TRBD2 agrees at 11 bases. Per the germline V gene, CDR1 is PRHDT and CDR2 is FYEKMQ (reference sequence). Trimming took 0 bases from V and 0 from J; bases not matched to a gene: 2. CDR3 length: 17 amino acids.

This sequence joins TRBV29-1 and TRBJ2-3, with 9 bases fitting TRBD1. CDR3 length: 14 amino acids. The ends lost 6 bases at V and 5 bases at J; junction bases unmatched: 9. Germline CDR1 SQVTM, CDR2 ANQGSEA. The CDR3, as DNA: TGCAGCGTGGCCACAGGGGGCCGGAAAGATACGCAGTATTTT. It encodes CSVATGGRKDTQYF.

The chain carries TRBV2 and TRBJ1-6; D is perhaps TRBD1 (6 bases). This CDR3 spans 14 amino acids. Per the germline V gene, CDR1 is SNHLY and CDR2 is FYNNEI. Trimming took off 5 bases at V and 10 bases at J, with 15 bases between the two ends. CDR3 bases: TGTGCCAGCAGTTTGGGGACAAATGGATCACCCCTCCACTTT. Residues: CASSLGTNGSPLHF. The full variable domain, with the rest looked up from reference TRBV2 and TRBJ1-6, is EPEVTQTPSHQVTQMGQEVILRCVPISNHLYFYWYRQILGQKVEFLVSFYNNEISEKSEIFDDQFSVERPDGSNFTLKIRSTKLEDSAMYFCASSLGTNGSPLHFGNGTRLTVT.

DNA for the CDR3: TGCGCCAGCAGCCAATTAGAATCCGGGGGCTATGGCTACACCTTC. Its translation is CASSQLESGGYGYTF. The rearrangement uses TRBV4-1 and TRBJ1-2; the D gene is possibly TRBD1 (5 bases). Trimming shortened V by 2 bases and J by 4 bases, and 14 bases separated the two germline ends. Germline CDR1 is MGHRA and CDR2 is YSYEKL. The length of the CDR3 is 15 residues.

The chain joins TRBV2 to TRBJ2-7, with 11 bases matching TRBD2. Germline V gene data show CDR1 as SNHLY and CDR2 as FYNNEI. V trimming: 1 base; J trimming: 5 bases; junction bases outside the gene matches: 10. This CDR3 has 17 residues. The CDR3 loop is CASSEDSGRAGADEQYF. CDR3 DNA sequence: TGTGCCAGCAGTGAAGATAGCGGGAGGGCCGGGGCCGACGAGCAGTACTTC.

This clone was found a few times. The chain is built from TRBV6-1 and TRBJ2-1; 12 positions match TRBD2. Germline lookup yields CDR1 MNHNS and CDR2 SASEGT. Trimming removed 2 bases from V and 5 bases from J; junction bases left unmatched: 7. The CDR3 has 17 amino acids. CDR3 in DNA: TGTGCCAGCAGTGAACTGGTCACTAGCGGGAGGCACAATGAGCAGTTCTTC. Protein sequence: CASSELVTSGRHNEQFF.

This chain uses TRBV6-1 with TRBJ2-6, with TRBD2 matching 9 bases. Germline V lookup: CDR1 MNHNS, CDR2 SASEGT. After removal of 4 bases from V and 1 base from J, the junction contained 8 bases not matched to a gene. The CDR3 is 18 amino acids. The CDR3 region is CASSVSSGILSGANVLTF. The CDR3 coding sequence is TGTGCCAGCAGTGTTTCTAGCGGGATTCTTTCTGGGGCCAACGTCCTGACTTTC.

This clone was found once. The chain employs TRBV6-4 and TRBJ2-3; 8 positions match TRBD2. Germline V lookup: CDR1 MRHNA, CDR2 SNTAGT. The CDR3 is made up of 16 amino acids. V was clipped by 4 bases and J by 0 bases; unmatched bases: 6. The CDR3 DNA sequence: TGTGCCAGCAGTGTATCGCCTAGCGGGAGCACAGATACGCAGTATTTT. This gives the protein CASSVSPSGSTDTQYF.

The CDR3 coding sequence is TGTGCCAGCTTTCAGGGGGCAGGTAATCAGCCCCAGCATTTT. It specifies CASFQGAGNQPQHF. The chain combines TRBV6-6 with TRBJ1-5, with 8 bases matching TRBD1. This CDR3 comprises 14 residues. V dropped 8 bases and J dropped 4; count of bases not matched to a gene: 7. Germline V gives CDR1 MNHNY, CDR2 SVGAGI (reference sequence).